The 5 T cell receptor beta chains given below trace back to one sample, sequenced in a study of T cells in Graves' hyperthyroidism and ophthalmopathy. There were TCR beta CDR3 regions amplified from RNA transcripts. The HTBI primer set drove a first-round RT-PCR of the TCR CDR3. One entry per CDR3 protein results from TCRdb running MiXCR on the multiplex PCR reads. The sample lists 250,000 to 300,000 distinct CDR3 sequences, 13% occurring once. Source material: blood. These receptors came from a woman in her 30s with Graves' hyperthyroidism that later progressed to Graves' ophthalmopathy.

This clonotype was detected many times. A read error is possible here, since a much larger clone lies one base away. The rearrangement joins TRBV5-6 to TRBJ2-5; D unresolved. CDR3 length: 12 amino acids. Trimming pared 2 bases from V and 3 bases from J, leaving 5 bases between. Per the germline V gene, CDR1 is SGHDT and CDR2 is YYEEEE. DNA of the CDR3: TGTGCCAGCAGCTTAGACGAAGAGACCCAGTACTTC. Amino acid sequence: CASSLDEETQYF.

This clonotype was seen repeatedly, ten times or more. The V gene is TRBV20-1, the J gene TRBJ2-3, with 10 positions matching TRBD1. Germline CDR1 reads DFQATT; CDR2 reads SNEGSKA (reference sequence). This CDR3 is built from 14 residues. Germline trimming cut 2 bases from V and 3 bases from J; bases unmatched to any gene: 2. The CDR3 loop is CSARRDRGTDTQYF. Written as DNA, the CDR3 is TGCAGTGCTAGACGGGACAGGGGAACAGATACGCAGTATTTT.

The chain uses TRBV20-1 and TRBJ2-5; the match to TRBD2 covers 10 bases. The CDR3 has 14 residues. The V and J ends lost 3 bases and 4 bases, in that order; junction bases with no gene match: 5. Per the germline V gene, CDR1 is DFQATT and CDR2 is SNEGSKA (reference sequence). The CDR3, as DNA: TGCAGTGCTAGGGGTGGACTAGCGGTAGAGACCCAGTACTTC. Residues: CSARGGLAVETQYF.

This clonotype was detected ten times or more. The CDR3 coding sequence is TGTGCCAGCAGTTCCTTAGGTGCGGGCAATGAGCAGTTCTTC. Protein sequence: CASSSLGAGNEQFF. The gene calls are TRBV12-3 or TRBV12-4 and TRBJ2-1; weak D call: TRBD2 (5 bases). The CDR3 loop spans 14 amino acids. With 4 bases removed from V and 6 bases from J, the gap between germline ends came to 13 bases.

CDR3 residues: CASSPSGSNYNEQFF. In DNA form, the CDR3 reads TGTGCCAGCAGCCCGAGCGGGAGTAACTACAATGAGCAGTTCTTC. The gene calls are TRBV9 and TRBJ2-1; 8 bases align to TRBD2. The CDR3 is made up of 15 amino acids. Germline CDR1 reads SGDLS; CDR2 reads YYNGEE. J gave up 3 bases and V 4 bases, and 6 bases lay outside the gene matches.